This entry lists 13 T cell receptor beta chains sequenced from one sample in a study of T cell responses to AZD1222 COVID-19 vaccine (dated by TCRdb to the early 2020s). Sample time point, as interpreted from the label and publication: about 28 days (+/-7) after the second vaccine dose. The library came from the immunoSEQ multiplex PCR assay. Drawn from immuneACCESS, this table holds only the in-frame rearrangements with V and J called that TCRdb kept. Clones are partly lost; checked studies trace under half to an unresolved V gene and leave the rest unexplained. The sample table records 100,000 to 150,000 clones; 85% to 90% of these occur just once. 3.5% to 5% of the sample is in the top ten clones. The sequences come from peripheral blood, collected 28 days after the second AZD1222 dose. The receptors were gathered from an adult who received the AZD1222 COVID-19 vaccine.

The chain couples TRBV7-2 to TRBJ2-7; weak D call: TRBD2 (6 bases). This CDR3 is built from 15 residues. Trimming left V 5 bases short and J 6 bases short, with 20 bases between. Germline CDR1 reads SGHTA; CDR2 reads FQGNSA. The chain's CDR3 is CASSPSGSVIGEQYF. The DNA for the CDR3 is TGTGCCAGCAGCCCGTCCGGGAGCGTAATAGGCGAGCAGTACTTC.

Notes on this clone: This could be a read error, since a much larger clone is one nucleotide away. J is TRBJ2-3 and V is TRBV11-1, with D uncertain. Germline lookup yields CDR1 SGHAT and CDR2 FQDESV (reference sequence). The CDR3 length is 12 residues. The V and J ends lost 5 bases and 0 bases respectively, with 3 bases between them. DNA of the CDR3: TGTGCCAGCAGCCCTAGCACAGATACGCAGTATTTT. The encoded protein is CASSPSTDTQYF.

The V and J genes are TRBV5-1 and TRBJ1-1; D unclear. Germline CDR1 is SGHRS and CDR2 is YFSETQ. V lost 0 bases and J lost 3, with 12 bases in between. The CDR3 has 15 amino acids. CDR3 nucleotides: TGCGCCAGCAGCTTGGATCTCCCAGAGGACACTGAAGCTTTCTTT. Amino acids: CASSLDLPEDTEAFF.

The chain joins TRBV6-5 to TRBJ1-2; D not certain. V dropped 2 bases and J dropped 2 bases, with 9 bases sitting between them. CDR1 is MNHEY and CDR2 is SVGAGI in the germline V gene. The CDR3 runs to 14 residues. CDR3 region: CASSYTGKNYGYTF. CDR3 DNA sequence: TGTGCCAGCAGTTACACCGGGAAAAACTATGGCTACACCTTC.

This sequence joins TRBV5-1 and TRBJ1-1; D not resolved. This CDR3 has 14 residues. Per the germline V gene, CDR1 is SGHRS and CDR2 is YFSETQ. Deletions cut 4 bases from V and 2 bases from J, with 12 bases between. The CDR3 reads CASSTLNGNTEAFF. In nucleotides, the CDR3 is TGCGCCAGCAGCACCCTTAATGGCAACACTGAAGCTTTCTTT.

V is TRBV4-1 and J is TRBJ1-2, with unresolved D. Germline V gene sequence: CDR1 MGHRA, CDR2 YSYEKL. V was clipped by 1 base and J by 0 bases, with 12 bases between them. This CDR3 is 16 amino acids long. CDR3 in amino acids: CASSQGVSESNYGYTF. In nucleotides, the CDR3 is TGCGCCAGCAGCCAAGGCGTTTCGGAATCTAACTATGGCTACACCTTC.

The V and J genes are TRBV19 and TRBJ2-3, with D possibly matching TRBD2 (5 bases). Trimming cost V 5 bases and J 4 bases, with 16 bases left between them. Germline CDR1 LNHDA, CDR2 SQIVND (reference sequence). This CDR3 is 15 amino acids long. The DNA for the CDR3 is TGTGCCAGTAGTTCTCCGGGAAGAGGCCCAGATACGCAGTATTTT. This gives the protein CASSSPGRGPDTQYF. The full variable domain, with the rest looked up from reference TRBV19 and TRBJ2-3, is DGGITQSPKYLFRKEGQNVTLSCEQNLNHDAMYWYRQDPGQGLRLIYYSQIVNDFQKGDIAEGYSVSREKKESFPLTVTSAQKNPTAFYLCASSSPGRGPDTQYFGPGTRLTVL.

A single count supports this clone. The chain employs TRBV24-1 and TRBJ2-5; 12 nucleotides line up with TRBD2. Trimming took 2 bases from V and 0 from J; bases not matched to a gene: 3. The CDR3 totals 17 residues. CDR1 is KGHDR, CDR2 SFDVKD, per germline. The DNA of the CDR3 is TGTGCCACCAGTGATTCCGGACTAGCGGGGAACCAAGAGACCCAGTACTTC. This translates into CATSDSGLAGNQETQYF.

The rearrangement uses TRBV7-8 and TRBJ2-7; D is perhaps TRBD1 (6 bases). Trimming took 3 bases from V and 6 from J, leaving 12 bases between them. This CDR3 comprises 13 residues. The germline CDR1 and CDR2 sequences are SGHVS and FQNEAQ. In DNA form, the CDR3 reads TGTGCCAGCAGCTTCACAGGGCAGGGCGAGCAGTACTTC. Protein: CASSFTGQGEQYF.

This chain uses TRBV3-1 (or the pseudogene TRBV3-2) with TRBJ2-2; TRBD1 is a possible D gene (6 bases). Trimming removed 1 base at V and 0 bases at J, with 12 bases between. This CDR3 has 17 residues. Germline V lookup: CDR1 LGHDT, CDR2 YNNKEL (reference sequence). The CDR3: CASSQVKGQTNTGELFF. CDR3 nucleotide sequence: TGTGCCAGCAGCCAAGTAAAGGGACAAACGAACACCGGGGAGCTGTTTTTT.

The DNA of the CDR3 is TGTGCCAGCAGCCCGAACAGGTTATCCTACGAGCAGTACTTC. It yields the protein CASSPNRLSYEQYF. This chain connects TRBV13 to TRBJ2-7; weak D call: TRBD1 (5 bases). Germline CDR1 and CDR2: PRHDT and FYEKMQ (reference sequence). CDR3 size: 14 residues. V lost 5 bases and J 1 base, leaving 12 bases between the germline ends.

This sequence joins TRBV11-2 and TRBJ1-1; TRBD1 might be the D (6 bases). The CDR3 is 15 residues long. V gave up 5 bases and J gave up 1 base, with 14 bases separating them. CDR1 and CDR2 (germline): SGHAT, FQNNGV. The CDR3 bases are TGTGCCAGCAGCCCCCAAAGGGGGTCGAACACTGAAGCTTTCTTT. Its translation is CASSPQRGSNTEAFF.

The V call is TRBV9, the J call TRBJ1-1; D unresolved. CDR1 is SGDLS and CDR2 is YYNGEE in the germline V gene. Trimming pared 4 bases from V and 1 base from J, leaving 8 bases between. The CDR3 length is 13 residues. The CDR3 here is CASSTGRNTEAFF. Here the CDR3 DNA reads TGTGCCAGCAGCACGGGGAGGAACACTGAAGCTTTCTTT.